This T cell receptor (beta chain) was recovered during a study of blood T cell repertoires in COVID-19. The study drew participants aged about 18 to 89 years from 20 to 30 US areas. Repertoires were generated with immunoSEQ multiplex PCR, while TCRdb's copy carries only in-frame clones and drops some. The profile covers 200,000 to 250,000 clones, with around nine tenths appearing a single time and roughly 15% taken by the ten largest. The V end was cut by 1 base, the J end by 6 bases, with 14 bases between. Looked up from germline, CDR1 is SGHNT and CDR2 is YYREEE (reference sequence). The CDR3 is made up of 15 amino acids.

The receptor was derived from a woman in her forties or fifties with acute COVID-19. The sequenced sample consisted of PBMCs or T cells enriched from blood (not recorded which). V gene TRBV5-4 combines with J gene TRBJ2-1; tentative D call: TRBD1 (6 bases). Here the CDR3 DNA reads TGTGCCAGCAGCTTGAGTAGCGTGGGGGCCAATGAGCAGTTCTTC. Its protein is CASSLSSVGANEQFF. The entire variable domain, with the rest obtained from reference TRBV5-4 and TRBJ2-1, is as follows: ETGVTQSPTHLIKTRGQQVTLRCSSQSGHNTVSWYQQALGQGPQFIFQYYREEENGRGNFPPRFSGLQFPNYSSELNVNALELDDSALYLCASSLSSVGANEQFFGPGTRLTVL.